Given below is one T cell receptor beta chain in context. Its antigen target is currently unknown. Base quality data are lacking; no much larger clone is found one base away. The data are from a study of blood T cell repertoires in COVID-19 (dated by TCRdb to about 2020). At the level of the whole study: Samples from collaborators originated in the United States, Italy and Spain and spanned both the acute and convalescent phases of COVID-19. The prospective study material was composed of cDNA or gDNA derived from T cells, B-cell-depleted T cells, or PBMCs. Subjects who had been exposed to COVID-19, were actively infected with it, or had recovered from it provided the deeply sampled blood TCRbeta repertoires that made up the dataset. The repertoires were released in a freely available public database intended as a resource for research on the immune response to SARS-CoV-2. Samples were obtained from the ongoing ImmuneRACE study (first 160 participants) and from 950 to 1,500 subjects provided by 6 global collaborators. The sample metadata nearly always contained a de-identified subject ID, COVID-19 status, age in years and sex. Where available, HLA class I and class II types were taken from metadata supplied by the sample provider and were not determined by assay-based typing.

TCRbeta CDR3 regions were amplified from genomic DNA by means of the immunoSEQ Assay, a bias-controlled multiplex PCR. The published analysis was carried out like this. The number of nucleated cells in each sample was estimated by amplification of reference gene primers within the assay. Sequence reads were collapsed and filtered to measure the absolute abundance of every unique TCRbeta CDR3 rearrangement. For each sample, productive Simpson clonality was calculated as the square root of Simpson's diversity index across productive rearrangements. TCRdb mirrors the immuneACCESS table, restricted to in-frame sequences. Some clones are absent from its copies; in checked studies, under half trace to an unresolved V gene, and the reason for the others is unknown. That table gives V, J and clone size, and the DNA gave D and trimming. This sample has 200,000 to 250,000 clones in its table, and around 83% of those were observed once. The top ten clonotypes cover roughly 10% of the sample.

Trimmed from V: 2 bases; trimmed from J: 9 bases; junction bases lacking a gene match: 4. CDR1 and CDR2 are drawn from the germline V gene (reference sequence): SGHNT, YYREEE. Reading from cysteine to phenylalanine, the CDR3 counts 14 amino acids. Just CDR3 DNA is preserved here, 42 bases in frame from base 1. The paper's findings and limits, for the study overall: Clinical and demographic metadata were provided uncurated, with the amount varying by source and participant.

At one collaborating source in Seattle, patients were enrolled during active infection and were followed longitudinally through the course of disease. The collaborating institutions used their own protocols to collect whole blood in K2EDTA tubes. For TCRbeta analysis, collaborators shipped samples in one of three forms: frozen whole blood, isolated PBMCs, or DNA extracted from either of those sample types. This chain joins TRBV5-4 to TRBJ1-6, and 8 junctional nucleotides match TRBD1. Sequences were obtained from peripheral blood. The TCR sequence derives from a woman between 50 and 59 years old with COVID-19, enrolled during active disease. The CDR3 is CASSFSGGGSPLHF. The sequenced DNA: TGTGCCAGCAGCTTTTCAGGGGGCGGTTCACCCCTCCACTTT.